This TCR beta chain appears in the sequencing data of a study of blood T cell repertoires in COVID-19 (dated by TCRdb to about 2020). With respect to the entire study: Collaborator samples came from the United States, Italy and Spain and covered acute and convalescent phases of COVID-19. The material from the prospective study consisted of cDNA or gDNA derived from T cells, B-cell-depleted T cells, or PBMCs. Samples were obtained from the ongoing ImmuneRACE study (first 160 participants) and from 950 to 1,500 subjects provided by 6 global collaborators. Subjects who had been exposed to COVID-19, were actively infected with it, or had recovered from it provided the deeply sampled blood TCRbeta repertoires that made up the dataset. HLA class I and class II types, where available, came from metadata supplied by the sample provider rather than from assay-based typing. The repertoires were made available in a free public database intended to serve as a resource for research on the immune response to SARS-CoV-2. A de-identified subject ID, COVID-19 status, age in years and sex were almost always included in the sample metadata. General study outcomes and caveats: How much clinical and demographic metadata was included differed by source and by participant, and the metadata was provided uncurated.

Participants in the prospective study were enrolled through a virtual design, were aged 18 to 89 years, and lived in fewer than 30 United States geographic areas. Cohort assignment in the prospective study relied on participant-reported clinical history from a screening survey and a study questionnaire. A participant counted as exposed if, within 2 weeks of entering the study, that participant had been in contact with someone who had a PCR-confirmed or clinician-diagnosed COVID-19 case. In the prospective study, mobile phlebotomists collected whole blood, serum and a nasopharyngeal or oropharyngeal swab from each participant. Over an approximately two-month period, participants in the prospective study had the option of providing additional blood draws and questionnaires. Blood samples from the prospective study were shipped frozen or at room temperature prior to DNA extraction. In regard to this clone: It lacks a known antigen. Per-nucleotide qualities are absent, and no much larger clonotype sits a single base away.

The immunoSEQ Assay, a bias-controlled multiplex PCR, was used to amplify TCRbeta CDR3 regions from genomic DNA. Per the original workflow: Nucleated cell counts per sample were estimated from amplification of reference gene primers within the assay. Sequence reads were collapsed and filtered to measure the absolute abundance of every unique TCRbeta CDR3 rearrangement. For each sample, productive Simpson clonality was calculated by taking the square root of Simpson's diversity index across productive rearrangements. Entries here come from immuneACCESS through TCRdb and include only in-frame sequences with V and J called. Some clones fail to appear in such tables; in the studies checked, an unresolved V gene covers under half of the shortfall, and the cause of the remainder is unknown. V, J and clone size were drawn from that table, and D and trimming were deduced from the DNA. This sample gives 260,000 or so clones in total; around 82% of them show up just once. Approximately 4% of the sample lies in the top ten.

The CDR3, cysteine through phenylalanine, is 15 amino acids long. Left in the record is the CDR3 DNA by itself, 45 bases read in frame from the first base. Here V drops 9 bases and J drops 7 bases, and the junction holds 12 bases not matched to any gene. The germline V gene yields MDHEN for CDR1 and SYDVKM for CDR2. This clonotype was sampled from a middle-aged woman who had been exposed to COVID-19. This sequence uses TRBV28 and TRBJ1-2, with 12 junctional bases fitting TRBD1. The material sequenced was PBMCs or T cells enriched from blood (not recorded which). The CDR3 loop reads CASTSGTGGYGGYTF. The DNA reads as follows: TGTGCCAGTACATCCGGGACAGGGGGCTATGGTGGCTACACCTTC.